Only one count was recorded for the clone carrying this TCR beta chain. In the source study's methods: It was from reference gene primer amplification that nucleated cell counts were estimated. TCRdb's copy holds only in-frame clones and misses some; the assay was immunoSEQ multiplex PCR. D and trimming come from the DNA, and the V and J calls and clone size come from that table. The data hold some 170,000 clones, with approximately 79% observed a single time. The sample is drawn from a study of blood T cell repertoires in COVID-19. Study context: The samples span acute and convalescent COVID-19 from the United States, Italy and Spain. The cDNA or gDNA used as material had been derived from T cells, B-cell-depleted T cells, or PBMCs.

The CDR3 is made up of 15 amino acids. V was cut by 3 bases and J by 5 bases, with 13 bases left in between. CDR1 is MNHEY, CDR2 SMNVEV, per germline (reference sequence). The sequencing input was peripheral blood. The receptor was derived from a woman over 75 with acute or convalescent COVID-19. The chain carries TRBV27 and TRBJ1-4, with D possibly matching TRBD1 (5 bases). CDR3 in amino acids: CASSFSQGLNEKLFF. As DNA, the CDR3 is TGTGCCAGCAGTTTTAGCCAGGGCCTAAATGAAAAACTGTTTTTT.